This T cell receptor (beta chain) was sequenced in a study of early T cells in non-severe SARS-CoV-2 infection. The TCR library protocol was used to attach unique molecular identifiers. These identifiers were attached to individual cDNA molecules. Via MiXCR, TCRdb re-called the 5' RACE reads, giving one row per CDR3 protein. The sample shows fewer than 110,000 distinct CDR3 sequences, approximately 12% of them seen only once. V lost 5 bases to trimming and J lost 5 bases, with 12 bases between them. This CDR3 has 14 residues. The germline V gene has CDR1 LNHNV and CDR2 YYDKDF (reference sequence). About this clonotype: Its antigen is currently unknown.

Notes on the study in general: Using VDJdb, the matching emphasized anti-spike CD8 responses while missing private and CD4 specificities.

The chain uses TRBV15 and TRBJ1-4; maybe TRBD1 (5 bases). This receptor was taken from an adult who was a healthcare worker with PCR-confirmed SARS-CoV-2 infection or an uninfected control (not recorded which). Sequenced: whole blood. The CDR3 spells CATSAGTYNEKLFF. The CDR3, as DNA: TGTGCCACCAGCGCCGGGACGTACAATGAAAAACTGTTTTTT.